The 10 T cell receptor beta chains listed next were all sequenced from one sample in a study of T cells in women clearing cervical HPV infection. The protocol was immunoSEQ multiplex PCR, while the TCRdb copy is restricted to in-frame clones and leaves out a portion. The sample features tens of thousands of clones, with roughly 6.5% in its top ten. Specimen: blood buffy coat. The receptor set was obtained from a woman aged 18-69 years with a cervical HPV16 infection that either progressed to CIN3+ or cleared (not recorded which).

With regard to this clone: The read comes to an end 3 residues before the CDR3 does, leaving the germline J gene to fill in the end. The V and J genes are TRBV19 and TRBJ1-1; TRBD1 is a possible D gene (5 bases). Trimming stripped 3 bases from V and 7 bases from J, with 18 bases between. Germline V CDR1 and CDR2: LNHDA, SQIVND (reference sequence). The CDR3 totals 15 residues. Partial CDR3 DNA: TGTGCCAGTAGTATGGTCCCGGGGACTTTCGATGAA. The encoded protein is CASSMVPGTFDE. The complete CDR3 protein is CASSMVPGTFDEAFF.

Details on this clone: Coverage ceases 3 residues before the CDR3 finishes, and the germline J gene fills in the end. The chain combines TRBV20-1 with TRBJ2-5; D is possibly TRBD1 (5 bases). The germline V gene encodes CDR1 DFQATT and CDR2 SNEGSKA (reference sequence). Trimming took 3 bases from V and 2 from J, leaving 13 bases between them. CDR3 length: 14 amino acids. CDR3 region: CSARFPQGQETQYF. Incomplete CDR3 DNA: TGCAGTGCTAGGTTCCCCCAGGGTCAAGAGACC.

Points on this clone: The read finishes 3 residues shy of the CDR3 end, and the germline J gene is used to complete it. The V and J genes are TRBV5-1 and TRBJ2-5; D might be TRBD1 (5 bases). Trimming left V 2 bases short and J 1 base short, with 9 bases between. Germline CDR1 reads SGHRS; CDR2 reads YFSETQ. This CDR3 is 14 amino acids long. CDR3 residues: CASSLRTLQETQYF. CDR3 DNA (partial): TGCGCCAGCAGCTTAAGGACACTCCAAGAGACC.

Turning to this clone: The CDR3 end falls 3 residues outside the read, so it is completed with the germline J gene. The chain links TRBV4-2 to TRBJ1-4, with D tentatively TRBD1 (5 bases). This CDR3 has 16 amino acids. Deletions cut 1 base from V and 4 bases from J, with 13 bases between. Per the germline V gene, CDR1 is LGHNA and CDR2 is YNFKEQ. CDR3 amino acids: CASSQARRQSNEKLFF. CDR3 bases read: TGTGCCAGCAGCCAAGCACGGCGACAGAGTAATGAAAAA.

Worth noting for this clone: The read halts 3 residues ahead of the CDR3 end, with the missing end drawn from the germline J gene. The rearrangement uses TRBV5-8 and TRBJ2-3; D possibly corresponds to TRBD1 (5 bases). The CDR3 spans 13 residues. Trimming took 0 bases from V and 4 from J, leaving 6 bases between them. Germline CDR1 reads SGHTS; CDR2 reads YDEGEE. CDR3 sequence reads: CASSLGRADTQYF. Incomplete CDR3 DNA: TGTGCCAGCAGCTTGGGCAGGGCAGATACG.

In the case of this clone: The observed sequence ends 3 residues before the CDR3 terminus, with the missing tail filled in from the germline J gene. The chain has TRBV29-1 and TRBJ2-3; TRBD2 matches at 15 bases. Per the germline V gene, CDR1 is SQVTM and CDR2 is ANQGSEA. Losses at the gene ends were 6 bases for V and 3 bases for J; bases not matched to a gene: 7. The CDR3 totals 16 residues. The sequenced part of the CDR3 DNA is TGCAGCGTGGGACCGGGACTAGCGGGGGGAACAGATACG. This encodes CSVGPGLAGGTDT. The full-length CDR3 reads as CSVGPGLAGGTDTQYF.

A remark on this clone: The read ends 3 residues shy of where the CDR3 ends; the end is completed using the germline J gene. The chain combines TRBV11-2 with TRBJ2-7; D is uncertain. There are 15 residues in the CDR3. Germline lookup yields CDR1 SGHAT and CDR2 FQNNGV. Trimming stripped 5 bases from V and 0 bases from J, with 14 bases between. The chain's CDR3 is CASSRDGRASYEQYF. The DNA read from the CDR3 is TGTGCCAGCAGCCGAGACGGAAGGGCCTCCTACGAG.

As to this clone: The read gets to within 3 residues of the CDR3 end, and the germline J gene fills in the rest. The chain couples TRBV10-3 to TRBJ1-2; 9 bases align to TRBD1. V shed 6 bases and J 2 bases; nucleotides not matched to a gene: 7. Germline V gene lookup returns CDR1 ENHRY and CDR2 SYGVKD. The CDR3 extends over 15 amino acids. The CDR3 bases that were read are TGTGCCATCAGCCAATTACAGGGGGCAAACTATGGC. Its protein is CAISQLQGANYG. The entire CDR3 is CAISQLQGANYGYTF.

Notes on this clone: The sequenced fragment ends 3 residues before the CDR3 boundary, so the rest is inferred from the germline J gene. The chain is built from TRBV12-3 or TRBV12-4 and TRBJ2-3, with 13 bases fitting TRBD2. V dropped 4 bases and J dropped 0; count of bases not matched to a gene: 7. The CDR3 runs to 18 residues. Partial CDR3 DNA: TGTGCCAGCAGTTCTAGGACTAGCGGGGGATCTAGCACAGATACG. As protein: CASSSRTSGGSSTDT. The entire CDR3 protein is CASSSRTSGGSSTDTQYF.

Turning to this clone: The read ends 3 residues early relative to the CDR3; the germline J gene fills the gap. The chain couples TRBV7-4 to TRBJ2-2; 9 bases align to TRBD1. CDR1 is SGHVT and CDR2 is SQSDAQ in the germline V gene. This CDR3 has 14 amino acids. The CDR3 loop is CASRGDRVGSPLFF. CDR3 bases read: TGTGCCAGCAGGGGGGACAGGGTTGGCTCCCCG.